The clone carrying this TCR beta chain showed up just a few times. The antigen remains undetermined. The data were obtained in a study of beta chain features in type 1 diabetes. Whole-study results and caveats: An over-representation of cells with high TCR expression could result from cDNA sequencing. Fewer insertions but more deletions were seen at VDJ junctions in type 1 diabetes patients.

The CDR3 runs 13 residues. V trimming: 5 bases; J trimming: 2 bases; junction bases outside the gene matches: 2. Germline lookup yields CDR1 SGHTA and CDR2 FQGTGA. Expressed TCRB transcripts were sequenced because the isolated RNA had all been reverse transcribed beforehand. Repertoires were generated with immunoSEQ multiplex PCR, while TCRdb's copy carries only in-frame clones and drops some. Of hundreds of thousands of clones in the sample, around 10% were seen once. The chain combines TRBV7-3 with TRBJ2-5; 7 nucleotides agree with TRBD1. Sample: naive CD4+ T cells from blood. The source is a woman under 30 in good health. CDR3 bases: TGTGCCAGCAGCCGGGGACAGCAAGAGACCCAGTACTTC. Translation: CASSRGQQETQYF.